These T cell receptor beta chains were read from a single sample in a study of T cells after yellow fever vaccination. One entry per CDR3 protein results from TCRdb running MiXCR on the 5' RACE reads. The sample records 300,000 to 400,000 distinct CDR3 sequences, 7% to 10% being singletons. Here the sequenced sample was PBMCs, taken more than 40 days after the first yellow fever vaccination. The receptors originated from a man between 18 and 35 years old who received the YFV17D yellow fever vaccine. Both conserved end residues are part of each CDR3. The order of the fields is D gene, J gene, V gene, clone size, CDR3 DNA, CDR3 protein. D genes are given only for firm matches. Rows give clone size only sometimes, using once, few, many, or a class for an expanded clone.

d_gene: NA; j_gene: TRBJ2-1; v_gene: TRBV7-9; abundance: NA; CDR3nt: TGTGCCAGCAGCCTACCAAGTTACAATGAGCAGTTCTTC; CDR3aa: CASSLPSYNEQFF
d_gene: NA; j_gene: TRBJ2-1; v_gene: TRBV12-3/TRBV12-4; abundance: NA; CDR3nt: TGTGCCAGCAGTTTAAGGGGGGGCACCAATGAGCAGTTCTTC; CDR3aa: CASSLRGGTNEQFF
d_gene: TRBD2; j_gene: TRBJ2-7; v_gene: TRBV10-2; abundance: NA; CDR3nt: TGCGCCAGCAGTGAGTGGGGGGGCTACGAGCAGTACTTC; CDR3aa: CASSEWGGYEQYF
d_gene: TRBD1; j_gene: TRBJ2-7; v_gene: TRBV20-1; abundance: few; CDR3nt: TGCAGTGCTAGCTTCGGGACAGGAAGGATCTCCTACGAGCAGTACTTC; CDR3aa: CSASFGTGRISYEQYF
d_gene: NA; j_gene: TRBJ2-2; v_gene: TRBV11-3; abundance: NA; CDR3nt: TGTGCCAGCAGCTTAGGGCGTCCCGGGCCCAACACCGGGGAGCTGTTTTTT; CDR3aa: CASSLGRPGPNTGELFF
d_gene: NA; j_gene: TRBJ1-6; v_gene: TRBV27; abundance: few; CDR3nt: TGTGCCAGCAGTTTATTTGGACCCCTGGACTCCTATAATTCACCCCTCCACTTT; CDR3aa: CASSLFGPLDSYNSPLHF
d_gene: NA; j_gene: TRBJ2-2; v_gene: TRBV3-1; abundance: few; CDR3nt: TGTGCCAGCAGCCAGAGGGGAACCGGGGAGCTGTTTTTT; CDR3aa: CASSQRGTGELFF
d_gene: NA; j_gene: TRBJ1-1; v_gene: TRBV3-1; abundance: many; CDR3nt: TGTGCCAGCAGCCAAGAGTGGGGGACCGAAGCTTTCTTT; CDR3aa: CASSQEWGTEAFF
d_gene: TRBD1; j_gene: TRBJ1-4; v_gene: TRBV5-4; abundance: few; CDR3nt: TGTGCCAGCAGCTCGACAGGGAGCGGTACTAATGAAAAACTGTTTTTT; CDR3aa: CASSSTGSGTNEKLFF
d_gene: TRBD1; j_gene: TRBJ2-6; v_gene: TRBV5-4; abundance: few; CDR3nt: TGTGCCAGCAGCTTGGCCCGGACAGGGCGAATCTCTGGGGCCAACGTCCTGACTTTC; CDR3aa: CASSLARTGRISGANVLTF
d_gene: NA; j_gene: TRBJ1-2; v_gene: TRBV5-4; abundance: few; CDR3nt: TGTGCCAGCAGCTTTTATGATGGCTACACCTTC; CDR3aa: CASSFYDGYTF
d_gene: NA; j_gene: TRBJ1-6; v_gene: TRBV5-1; abundance: NA; CDR3nt: TGCGCCAGCAGCTTGTTCCCCCCCGGCCCCCTCCACTTT; CDR3aa: CASSLFPPGPLHF
d_gene: NA; j_gene: TRBJ1-1; v_gene: TRBV7-2; abundance: few; CDR3nt: TGTGCCAGCAGCTTAGTGGGGAGACTTTTGAACACTGAAGCTTTCTTT; CDR3aa: CASSLVGRLLNTEAFF
d_gene: NA; j_gene: TRBJ2-3; v_gene: TRBV5-4; abundance: NA; CDR3nt: TGTGCCAGCAGCTTAAAGTCCGGCGGGGCAGATACGCAGTATTTT; CDR3aa: CASSLKSGGADTQYF
d_gene: NA; j_gene: TRBJ2-3; v_gene: TRBV12-3/TRBV12-4; abundance: NA; CDR3nt: TGTGCCAGCAGCCTGGTTGAGGACACAGATACGCAGTATTTT; CDR3aa: CASSLVEDTDTQYF
d_gene: NA; j_gene: TRBJ1-1; v_gene: TRBV9; abundance: few; CDR3nt: TGTGCCAGCAGCGTCGGGACCGTTAACACTGAAGCTTTCTTT; CDR3aa: CASSVGTVNTEAFF
d_gene: TRBD1; j_gene: TRBJ1-1; v_gene: TRBV9; abundance: NA; CDR3nt: TGTGCCAGCAGCGCCCAAGGGGGCACGGACACTGAAGCTTTCTTT; CDR3aa: CASSAQGGTDTEAFF